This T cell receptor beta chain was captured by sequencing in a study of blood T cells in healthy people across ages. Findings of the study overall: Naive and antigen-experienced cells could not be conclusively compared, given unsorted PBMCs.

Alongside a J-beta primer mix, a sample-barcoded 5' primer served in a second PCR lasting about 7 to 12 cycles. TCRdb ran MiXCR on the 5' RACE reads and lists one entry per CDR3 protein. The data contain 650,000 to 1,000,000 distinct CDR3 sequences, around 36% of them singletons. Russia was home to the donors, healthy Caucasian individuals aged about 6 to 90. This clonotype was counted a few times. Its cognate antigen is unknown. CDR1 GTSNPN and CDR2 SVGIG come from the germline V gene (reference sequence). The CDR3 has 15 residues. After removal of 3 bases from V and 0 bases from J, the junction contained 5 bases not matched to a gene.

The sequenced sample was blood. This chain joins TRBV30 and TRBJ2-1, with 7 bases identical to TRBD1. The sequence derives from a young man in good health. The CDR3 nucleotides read TGTGCCTGGAGCCGGGACAGCTTCTCCTACAATGAGCAGTTCTTC. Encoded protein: CAWSRDSFSYNEQFF.